This TCR beta chain was recorded in a study of long-term antiretroviral therapy in people with HIV. The study, taken as a whole, reports: Dating from the mid-2000s to the late 2010s, the blood was possibly obtained under older ART regimens.

Germline CDR1 MNHNS, CDR2 SASEGT. This CDR3 contains 11 residues. V lost 5 bases and J 7 bases, leaving 3 bases between the germline ends. To note about this clone: The target antigen is unknown.

The libraries were made with immunoSEQ v3.0 at survey level. Produced via immunoSEQ multiplex PCR; TCRdb's table is partial and in-frame only. The top ten clones hold about 3% of a sample with 25,000 to 35,000 clones, almost 95% of them seen once. Treated in the United States were all of the participants with HIV. The sequence derives from a man aged 45-60 years with HIV. This chain connects TRBV6-1 to TRBJ1-6; D call uncertain. The sequencing here drew on unsorted PBMCs, taken 7.4 years after starting antiretroviral therapy. The CDR3 loop is CASSYNSPLHF. The DNA for the CDR3 is TGTGCCAGCAGTTACAATTCACCCCTCCACTTT.